The 18 T cell receptor beta chains presented below share a single source sample, sequenced in a study of blood T cells in healthy people across ages. The second PCR ran roughly 6 to 12 cycles with a sample-barcoded 5' primer and J-beta primers. TCRdb called the 5' RACE reads again in MiXCR, with one record for every CDR3 protein. The table records 1.5 million to 2 million distinct CDR3 sequences, roughly two fifths of them present only once. The sequencing sample was made of blood. The source of these receptors is a human donor in good health.

The V call is TRBV12-5, the J call TRBJ1-2, with unresolved D. The germline gives CDR1 LGHNT, CDR2 FRNRAP. The CDR3 consists of 12 residues. V was cut by 3 bases and J by 10 bases, with 12 bases left in between. CDR3 loop: CASGFFPPDYTF. The CDR3 nucleotides are TGTGCTAGTGGTTTTTTTCCACCGGACTACACCTTC.

This rearrangement joins TRBV6-5 to TRBJ1-2; D is unresolved. The germline V gene has CDR1 MNHEY and CDR2 SVGAGI. Trimming cost V 0 bases and J 0 bases, with 5 bases left between them. The CDR3 has 14 amino acids. The CDR3 DNA sequence: TGTGCCAGCAGTTACTCTTCCACTAACTATGGCTACACCTTC. It translates to CASSYSSTNYGYTF.

The chain recombines TRBV28 with TRBJ2-1, with a possible D match to TRBD2 (5 bases). The CDR3 loop spans 13 amino acids. V shed 10 bases and J shed 10 bases, with 20 bases lying between them. CDR1 is MDHEN, CDR2 SYDVKM, per germline. For the CDR3, the DNA is TGTGCCACCGACGGGAATGGGTACGGGGAGCAGTTCTTC. It is translated as CATDGNGYGEQFF.

J is TRBJ2-7 and V is TRBV9; a possible D gene is TRBD1 (5 bases). V was shortened by 4 bases and J by 0 bases, with 14 bases between the two germline ends. Germline loops: CDR1 SGDLS, CDR2 YYNGEE. The CDR3 is 15 residues long. The DNA for the CDR3 is TGTGCCAGCAGCCCGCGACAGCAGAGCTCCTACGAGCAGTACTTC. Protein sequence: CASSPRQQSSYEQYF.

The V call is TRBV7-2, the J call TRBJ1-2; the D gene is possibly TRBD1 (5 bases). CDR1 and CDR2 from the germline V gene are SGHTA and FQGNSA. V lost 2 bases to trimming and J lost 5 bases, with 21 bases between them. The CDR3 runs 17 residues. CDR3 coding DNA: TGTGCCAGCAGCTTATCCAGACAGACTCGTACTCATTATGGCTACACCTTC. Its translation is CASSLSRQTRTHYGYTF.

As for this clonotype: At one end the junction does not follow the germline gene, possibly because of a read error. This chain connects TRBV12-3 or TRBV12-4 to TRBJ2-3, with 13 bases matching TRBD2. This CDR3 has 16 amino acids. The CDR3 sequence: CASSPGTSGDSDAQYF. As DNA, the CDR3 is TGTGCCAGCAGCCCCGGGACTAGCGGGGACTCAGATGCGCAGTATTTT.

This chain links TRBV7-2 with TRBJ2-1; 8 nucleotides line up with TRBD2. The V segment lost 1 base and the J segment 10 bases; nucleotides outside the gene matches: 12. The length of the CDR3 is 16 residues. Germline lookup yields CDR1 SGHTA and CDR2 FQGNSA. CDR3 nucleotide sequence: TGTGCCAGCAGCTTAGTCGTCGGTAGGCGGGGGGACGAGCAGTTCTTC. This encodes CASSLVVGRRGDEQFF.

This clonotype was detected only a few times. The V and J genes are TRBV20-1 and TRBJ2-5; 7 bases fit TRBD1. The V gene end was trimmed by 0 bases and the J gene end by 3 bases; junction bases not matched to a gene: 7. Per germline, CDR1 DFQATT and CDR2 SNEGSKA (reference sequence). CDR3 length equals 15 residues. The CDR3 DNA reads TGCAGTGCTAGAGACCCCGGGACAGCGAAAGAGACCCAGTACTTC. Translated: CSARDPGTAKETQYF.

V usage is TRBV20-1 and J usage is TRBJ1-2; 7 bases match TRBD1. V shed 1 base and J 9 bases; nucleotides not matched to a gene: 5. This CDR3 is 12 amino acids long. The germline gives CDR1 DFQATT, CDR2 SNEGSKA (reference sequence). CDR3 nucleotide sequence: TGCAGTGCTAGAGCAGGGGGTAGGAGCTACACCTTC. Translating gives CSARAGGRSYTF.

The J gene is TRBJ2-1, the V gene TRBV7-3, with TRBD2 matching over 12 bases. Per germline, CDR1 SGHTA and CDR2 FQGTGA. Unmatched junction bases numbered 19, after V lost 0 bases and J lost 7 bases. This CDR3 has 21 amino acids. This CDR3 reads CASSLTPLASGGDAFLNEQFF. The CDR3, as DNA: TGTGCCAGCAGCTTAACCCCCCTGGCTAGCGGGGGGGACGCTTTTCTTAATGAGCAGTTCTTC. Based on the CDR3 plus reference TRBV7-3 and TRBJ2-1, the full variable domain is GAGVSQTPSNKVTEKGKYVELRCDPISGHTALYWYRQSLGQGPEFLIYFQGTGAADDSGLPNDRFFAVRPEGSVSTLKIQRTERGDSAVYLCASSLTPLASGGDAFLNEQFFGPGTRLTVL.

The chain uses TRBV6-1 and TRBJ1-1; the D gene is possibly TRBD1 (5 bases). The CDR3 sequence is 17 residues long. Trimming left V 5 bases short and J 3 bases short, with 22 bases between. Germline lookup yields CDR1 MNHNS and CDR2 SASEGT. This chain's CDR3 is CASSLVYRPERDTEAFF. For the CDR3, the DNA is TGTGCCAGCAGTCTCGTTTACAGGCCCGAGAGAGACACTGAAGCTTTCTTT.

This clonotype was found many times. The gene calls are TRBV27 and TRBJ2-3; maybe TRBD2 (7 bases). There are 15 residues in the CDR3. Germline-derived CDR1 and CDR2 are MNHEY and SMNVEV (reference sequence). V was clipped by 5 bases and J by 3 bases, with 15 bases between them. Written as DNA, the CDR3 is TGTGCCAGCAGTCCCTTGGGGGGGCTTACAGATACGCAGTATTTT. Translating gives CASSPLGGLTDTQYF.

Ten or more counts support this clonotype. V is TRBV12-3 or TRBV12-4 and J is TRBJ2-5; D assignment may be TRBD1 or TRBD2 (5 bases each). Trimming took 6 bases from V and 4 from J, leaving 12 bases between them. The CDR3 runs to 13 residues. CDR3 DNA sequence: TGTGCCAGCAGACCGGGACGGGGAGAGACCCAGTACTTC. As protein: CASRPGRGETQYF.

This clonotype was seen more than once but under ten times. V is TRBV5-1 and J is TRBJ2-2; TRBD1 matches 7 bases. The CDR3 sequence is 14 residues long. Per germline, CDR1 SGHRS and CDR2 YFSETQ. With V trimmed by 7 bases and J by 3 bases, 6 bases remained unmatched. The CDR3 region is CASLEGGHTGELFF. CDR3 nucleotide sequence: TGCGCCAGCCTTGAAGGGGGCCACACCGGGGAGCTGTTTTTT.

This clonotype was picked up one time. The chain links TRBV29-1 to TRBJ1-1; D might be TRBD1 (6 bases). Per germline, CDR1 SQVTM and CDR2 ANQGSEA. This CDR3 is 13 amino acids long. V was trimmed by 6 bases and J by 1 base, leaving 12 bases between them. The CDR3 DNA follows: TGCAGCGTCCTCCAGACAGGGAACACTGAAGCTTTCTTT. It specifies CSVLQTGNTEAFF.

CDR3 DNA: TGTGCCAGCACCATGAACGTGGGAGGGATGAACACTGAAGCTTTCTTT. Translating gives CASTMNVGGMNTEAFF. This chain links TRBV12-3 or TRBV12-4 with TRBJ1-1; no definite D call. The CDR3 runs 16 residues. With 7 bases removed from V and 0 bases from J, the gap between germline ends came to 18 bases.

This clonotype turned up a few times. The rearrangement joins TRBV7-9 to TRBJ2-7, with D possibly TRBD2 on 6 matching bases. Trimming shortened V by 1 base and J by 3 bases, and 10 bases separated the two germline ends. The CDR3 runs 14 residues. Germline-derived CDR1 and CDR2 are SEHNR and FQNEAQ (reference sequence). The CDR3 nucleotides read TGTGCCAGCAGCTTAGACGGGGGTCTCTACGAGCAGTACTTC. Translating gives CASSLDGGLYEQYF.

Ten or more counts support this clonotype. A junction end diverges from the germline sequence, so it may reflect a read error. The chain has TRBV12-3 or TRBV12-4 and TRBJ1-2; no firm D call. The CDR3 contains 13 residues. The chain's CDR3 is CASSLGPGYGYTF. The CDR3 DNA reads TGTGCCAGCAGCTTAGGCCCAGGTTATGGCTACACCTTC.